The rows below give T cell receptor beta chains drawn from one sample of a study of cytomegalovirus exposure and HLA in healthy donors. Sequencing used immunoSEQ multiplex PCR; TCRdb keeps in-frame clones, though not all of them. The data show fewer than 200,000 clones, about 83% seen once. Sequencing was done on a sample of PBMCs. These receptor sequences come from a female donor in good health and CMV-seronegative. The CDR3 runs from the conserved cysteine through the conserved F or W. The order of the fields is J gene, D gene, clone size, V gene, CDR3 protein, CDR3 DNA. A D gene is named only where the DNA matches it firmly. The size field is filled for only some rows; it gives once, few, many or a size class.

J: TRBJ2-2; D: TRBD1; size: .; V: TRBV7-9; CDR3: CASTLMGQGMNTGELFF; DNA: TGTGCCAGCACGCTTATGGGACAGGGCATGAACACCGGGGAGCTGTTTTTT
J: TRBJ1-1; D: TRBD1; size: .; V: TRBV7-8; CDR3: CASSPRQGLNTEAFF; DNA: TGTGCCAGCAGCCCTAGACAGGGACTGAACACTGAAGCTTTCTTT
J: TRBJ2-7; D: .; size: .; V: TRBV27; CDR3: CASSLLLGHGSYEQYF; DNA: TGTGCCAGCAGTTTATTATTGGGACACGGGTCCTACGAGCAGTACTTC
J: TRBJ2-1; D: .; size: .; V: TRBV6-6; CDR3: CASTVDSYNEQFF; DNA: TGTGCCAGCACTGTGGACAGCTACAATGAGCAGTTCTTC
J: TRBJ2-4; D: .; size: .; V: TRBV6-4; CDR3: CASSELLAKNIQYF; DNA: TGTGCCAGCAGTGAACTCCTAGCCAAAAACATTCAGTACTTC
J: TRBJ1-3; D: .; size: .; V: TRBV7-9; CDR3: CASSFYRVRSGNTIYF; DNA: TGTGCCAGCAGCTTTTACAGGGTTAGGTCTGGAAACACCATATATTTT
J: TRBJ2-7; D: TRBD2; size: .; V: TRBV27; CDR3: CASSWGTSPGEQYF; DNA: TGTGCCAGCAGTTGGGGGACTAGCCCTGGGGAGCAGTACTTC
J: TRBJ2-3; D: .; size: few; V: TRBV2; CDR3: CASDEVTDTQYF; DNA: TGTGCCAGCGATGAGGTCACAGATACGCAGTATTTT
J: TRBJ2-5; D: TRBD2; size: once; V: TRBV6-6; CDR3: CASRREGPRETQYF; DNA: TGTGCCAGTAGACGGGAGGGCCCTCGGGAGACCCAGTACTTC
J: TRBJ1-1; D: .; size: .; V: TRBV10-3; CDR3: CAISTGELNTEAFF; DNA: TGTGCCATCAGTACCGGGGAATTAAACACTGAAGCTTTCTTT
J: TRBJ2-3; D: .; size: .; V: TRBV27; CDR3: CASSSWEGGTDTQYF; DNA: TGTGCCAGCAGTTCTTGGGAAGGGGGAACAGATACGCAGTATTTT
J: TRBJ2-2; D: TRBD1; size: .; V: TRBV11-3; CDR3: CASSLRQGFTGELFF; DNA: TGTGCCAGCAGCTTAAGACAGGGATTCACCGGGGAGCTGTTTTTT